The 2 T cell receptor beta chains reported below all come from one sample, sequenced in a study of blood T cell repertoires in COVID-19. Profiling relied on immunoSEQ multiplex PCR, and the TCRdb table lists in-frame clones only, not all of them. The sample carries more than 45,000 clones, about nine tenths recorded once. The specimen sequenced was peripheral blood. These receptors were taken from a human donor in a cohort sampled during active COVID-19.

This chain links TRBV29-1 with TRBJ1-2, with D possibly being TRBD1 (5 bases). This CDR3 is built from 12 residues. Looked up from germline, CDR1 is SQVTM and CDR2 is ANQGSEA. V was trimmed by 4 bases and J by 6 bases, leaving 12 bases between them. The CDR3 nucleotides are TGCAGCGTTGCCGGAGGGACGGATGGCTACACCTTC. Protein: CSVAGGTDGYTF.

The chain uses TRBV18 and TRBJ2-7, with TRBD1 as a possible D gene (6 bases). The CDR3 totals 14 residues. CDR1 is KGHSH and CDR2 is LQKENI in the germline V gene. V lost 8 bases and J lost 4, with 18 bases in between. CDR3 sequence: CASATGTTKYEQYF. The CDR3 region has the DNA TGTGCCAGCGCAACCGGGACAACCAAATACGAGCAGTACTTC.